A single sample gave rise to the 27 T cell receptor beta chains below, sequenced in a study of CD8 T cells in ankylosing spondylitis. General observations from the study: Typical of ankylosing spondylitis blood, it appeared, was a TCR beta motif of fewer than ten highly homologous variants.

Antigen specificity for these receptors is unknown. Via MiXCR, TCRdb re-called the 5' RACE reads, giving one row per CDR3 protein. The sample yields some 400,000 distinct CDR3 sequences, about 22% seen once. Sequenced sample: blood, either unsorted or a sorted T cell fraction (not recorded which). The receptors derive from a male donor with ankylosing spondylitis.

This clonotype was counted a few times. This sequence joins TRBV6-2 or TRBV6-3 and TRBJ2-1, with 11 bases fitting TRBD2. In germline, CDR1 is MNHEY, CDR2 SVGEGT. The CDR3 length is 18 residues. Trimming at V came to 7 bases and at J to 7 bases, leaving 18 bases not matched to a gene. CDR3 in DNA: TGTGCCAGCACCTACATTGTAGGTAGCGGGAGGGAGAAGAATGAGCAGTTCTTC. Its protein is CASTYIVGSGREKNEQFF.

This chain joins TRBV4-1 and TRBJ1-6; the match to TRBD1 covers 10 bases. The CDR3 contains 15 residues. The V and J ends lost 4 bases and 9 bases, in that order; junction bases with no gene match: 6. Germline CDR1 MGHRA, CDR2 YSYEKL. The CDR3 region has the DNA TGCGCCAGCAGCCGGGACAGGGGAAGAAGTTCACCCCTCCACTTT. This sequence encodes CASSRDRGRSSPLHF.

The sample holds a few counts of this clonotype. The V and J genes are TRBV5-1 and TRBJ2-3, with TRBD1 matching 9 bases. Germline V lookup: CDR1 SGHRS, CDR2 YFSETQ. Losses at the gene ends were 4 bases for V and 3 bases for J; bases not matched to a gene: 9. This CDR3 region has 16 residues. Here the CDR3 reads CASSPADRGETDTQYF. CDR3 DNA: TGCGCCAGCAGCCCTGCGGACAGGGGTGAAACAGATACGCAGTATTTT.

This clonotype was detected only a few times. The rearrangement uses TRBV5-1 and TRBJ2-3; D may be TRBD1 (6 bases). Trimming took 0 bases from V and 4 from J, leaving 15 bases between them. Germline V gene lookup returns CDR1 SGHRS and CDR2 YFSETQ. The CDR3 runs 16 residues. CDR3 loop: CASSLVLSGAADTQYF. The CDR3 bases are TGCGCCAGCAGCTTGGTTCTCTCAGGGGCCGCAGATACGCAGTATTTT. Complete variable domain (other parts from reference TRBV5-1 and TRBJ2-3): KAGVTQTPRYLIKTRGQQVTLSCSPISGHRSVSWYQQTPGQGLQFLFEYFSETQRNKGNFPGRFSGRQFSNSRSEMNVSTLELGDSALYLCASSLVLSGAADTQYFGPGTRLTVL.

This clonotype was seen a handful of times. The J gene is TRBJ2-3, the V gene TRBV29-1; 10 bases fit TRBD2. The trim removed 4 bases at V and 13 bases at J, leaving 2 bases unmatched. There are 10 residues in the CDR3. Germline V CDR1 and CDR2: SQVTM, ANQGSEA. CDR3 sequence: CSVGLAGEYF. As DNA, the CDR3 is TGCAGCGTTGGCCTAGCGGGAGAGTATTTT.

This chain uses TRBV4-2 with TRBJ2-1; maybe TRBD2 (5 bases). CDR1 and CDR2 from the germline V gene are LGHNA and YNFKEQ. Trimming cost V 0 bases and J 9 bases, with 18 bases left between them. The CDR3 runs 16 residues. The chain's CDR3 is CASSQDRSASLGEQFF. The CDR3 DNA reads TGTGCCAGCAGCCAAGATAGGTCGGCTAGCCTGGGTGAGCAGTTCTTC.

The CDR3 loop reads CASSLAPSRTDTQYF. CDR3 DNA: TGTGCCAGCAGCTTAGCCCCAAGTCGCACAGATACGCAGTATTTT. The chain couples TRBV7-3 to TRBJ2-3; no reliable D call. Germline values: CDR1 SGHTA, CDR2 FQGTGA. There are 15 residues in the CDR3. Trimming stripped 2 bases from V and 1 base from J, with 10 bases between.

The CDR3 coding sequence is TGTGCCACCAGCTCCCGGGAGAGGGGCTCCTACAATGAGCAGTTCTTC. Its translation: CATSSRERGSYNEQFF. The V gene is TRBV15, the J gene TRBJ2-1; TRBD2 might be the D (6 bases). The V end lost 5 bases, the J end lost 0 bases, and 14 bases lay between the germline ends. Germline V gene lookup returns CDR1 LNHNV and CDR2 YYDKDF (reference sequence). The CDR3 has 16 residues.

This clonotype has a handful of counts. V gene TRBV28 combines with J gene TRBJ2-7; 14 nucleotides agree with TRBD2. Germline lookup yields CDR1 MDHEN and CDR2 SYDVKM. J was trimmed by 4 bases and V by 0 bases; bases with no gene match: 5. CDR3 length: 17 amino acids. Written as DNA, the CDR3 is TGTGCCAGCAGTTTATGGGGGGGACTAGCGGGAGAATACGAGCAGTACTTC. Translating it yields CASSLWGGLAGEYEQYF. Full variable domain (remainder filled in from reference TRBV28 and TRBJ2-7): DVKVTQSSRYLVKRTGEKVFLECVQDMDHENMFWYRQDPGLGLRLIYFSYDVKMKEKGDIPEGYSVSREKKERFSLILESASTNQTSMYLCASSLWGGLAGEYEQYFGPGTRLTVT.

The gene calls are TRBV5-1 and TRBJ2-5; 10 bases map to TRBD2. V lost 2 bases and J lost 5; bases outside the gene matches: 6. The germline V gene has CDR1 SGHRS and CDR2 YFSETQ. This CDR3 has 15 residues. For the CDR3, the DNA is TGCGCCAGCAGCTTCCTAGCGGGAGCGGGTGAGACCCAGTACTTC. Translated: CASSFLAGAGETQYF.

The chain couples TRBV29-1 to TRBJ2-7; the D gene is possibly TRBD1 (5 bases). CDR1 and CDR2 from the germline V gene are SQVTM and ANQGSEA. CDR3 size: 13 residues. With 6 bases removed from V and 4 bases from J, the gap between germline ends came to 16 bases. The DNA for the CDR3 is TGCAGCGTCGCTAGGGGCACGGTATACGAGCAGTACTTC. Translating gives CSVARGTVYEQYF.

This clonotype has a handful of counts. The rearrangement joins TRBV7-3 to TRBJ2-1; TRBD2 matches 8 bases. V lost 4 bases and J lost 5; bases outside the gene matches: 10. The CDR3 sequence is 16 residues long. The germline CDR1 and CDR2 sequences are SGHTA and FQGTGA. CDR3 DNA sequence: TGTGCCAGCAGCTCACCTTTAGCGGGATTGAACAATGAGCAGTTCTTC. Translated: CASSSPLAGLNNEQFF. Drawing the rest from reference TRBV7-3 and TRBJ2-1, the complete variable domain is GAGVSQTPSNKVTEKGKYVELRCDPISGHTALYWYRQSLGQGPEFLIYFQGTGAADDSGLPNDRFFAVRPEGSVSTLKIQRTERGDSAVYLCASSSPLAGLNNEQFFGPGTRLTVL.

The chain combines TRBV7-2 with TRBJ1-6; a weak D match, TRBD1 (5 bases). V was pared by 6 bases and J by 5 bases, with 14 bases between. This CDR3 has 15 residues. Germline CDR1 is SGHTA and CDR2 is FQGNSA. This chain's CDR3 is CASSLRQINNSPLHF. The CDR3 DNA sequence: TGTGCCAGCAGTCTCCGACAGATCAATAATTCACCCCTCCACTTT.

This clonotype was seen once. The rearrangement links TRBV19 to TRBJ2-7; 8 bases line up with TRBD1. Per germline, CDR1 LNHDA and CDR2 SQIVND (reference sequence). The CDR3 is 15 amino acids. With 6 bases clipped from V and 5 bases from J, the junction kept 12 bases outside the gene matches. CDR3 loop: CASRRDRDRLNEQYF. The CDR3 nucleotides read TGTGCCAGTAGGAGAGACCGGGACAGGCTTAACGAGCAGTACTTC.

The table lists this clonotype with a few counts. This chain joins TRBV30 and TRBJ1-4, with D possibly being TRBD1 (5 bases). This CDR3 has 14 amino acids. Germline CDR1 reads GTSNPN; CDR2 reads SVGIG (reference sequence). V shed 0 bases and J shed 7 bases, with 12 bases lying between them. The CDR3 DNA follows: TGTGCCTGGAGTGTACAAGCCGGGACTGAAAAACTGTTTTTT. This sequence encodes CAWSVQAGTEKLFF.

This chain uses TRBV28 with TRBJ1-5, with D possibly TRBD1 on 5 matching bases. The CDR3 covers 15 residues. Trimming left V 7 bases short and J 0 bases short, with 13 bases between. The germline gives CDR1 MDHEN, CDR2 SYDVKM. This CDR3 reads CASTGGGFSNQPQHF. The CDR3 nucleotides are TGTGCCAGCACGGGGGGGGGTTTTAGCAATCAGCCCCAGCATTTT.

This clonotype came up a few times. The chain couples TRBV20-1 to TRBJ2-2, with D perhaps TRBD1 (7 bases). The ends were cut back, 6 bases at V and 1 base at J, with 12 bases in the middle. CDR3 length equals 14 residues. CDR1 and CDR2 from the germline V gene are DFQATT and SNEGSKA (reference sequence). CDR3 in amino acids: CSAPQGGNTGELFF. The CDR3 DNA follows: TGCAGTGCCCCTCAGGGGGGGAACACCGGGGAGCTGTTTTTT.

This clonotype has ten or more counts. The rearrangement uses TRBV5-1 and TRBJ1-6; weak D call: TRBD1 (5 bases). Trimming cost V 1 base and J 6 bases, with 14 bases left between them. CDR1 is SGHRS, CDR2 YFSETQ, per germline. The CDR3 runs to 16 residues. The CDR3 DNA follows: TGCGCCAGCAGCTTGAATAAAGGGGCTGGTAATTCACCCCTCCACTTT. This gives the protein CASSLNKGAGNSPLHF.

The V call is TRBV19, the J call TRBJ2-1; a possible D gene is TRBD2 (6 bases). Per the germline V gene, CDR1 is LNHDA and CDR2 is SQIVND (reference sequence). V lost 4 bases, J lost 6 bases, and 13 bases lay in between. CDR3 length equals 14 residues. The CDR3 reads CASSRTTQGNEQFF. The CDR3 region has the DNA TGTGCCAGTAGTAGGACTACCCAGGGCAATGAGCAGTTCTTC.

The chain couples TRBV18 to TRBJ1-5; no definite D call. The ends were cut back, 1 base at V and 5 bases at J, with 6 bases in the middle. CDR1 and CDR2 (germline): KGHSH, LQKENI. This CDR3 region has 13 residues. In DNA, the CDR3 is TGTGCCAGCTCACCACGGACGGATCAGCCCCAGCATTTT. Its protein is CASSPRTDQPQHF.

The CDR3 sequence is CASRWLAGLGGELFF. The CDR3 nucleotides are TGTGCCAGCCGATGGCTAGCGGGCCTGGGCGGGGAGCTGTTTTTT. This sequence joins TRBV12-3 or TRBV12-4 and TRBJ2-2; 8 bases agree with TRBD2. The CDR3 is 15 amino acids. Losses at the gene ends were 8 bases for V and 7 bases for J; bases not matched to a gene: 12.

The chain combines TRBV6-1 with TRBJ1-2; D gene ambiguous. This CDR3 spans 13 amino acids. Trimming pared 3 bases from V and 4 bases from J, leaving 9 bases between. CDR1 is MNHNS, CDR2 SASEGT, per germline. CDR3 DNA: TGTGCCAGCAGTGACCCCGTATTCTATGGCTACACCTTC. Translation gives CASSDPVFYGYTF.

This clonotype was seen a handful of times. The gene calls are TRBV9 and TRBJ2-1; D is perhaps TRBD2 (5 bases). This CDR3 is 14 amino acids long. Germline V gene sequence: CDR1 SGDLS, CDR2 YYNGEE. Deletions cut 2 bases from V and 6 bases from J, with 12 bases between. DNA for the CDR3: TGTGCCAGCAGCGTCCGGGATGAGGGCAATGAGCAGTTCTTC. Protein: CASSVRDEGNEQFF.

This chain uses TRBV28 with TRBJ2-1, with TRBD1 matching 9 bases. Unmatched junction bases numbered 6, after V lost 2 bases and J lost 4 bases. This CDR3 has 16 amino acids. Germline V gene sequence: CDR1 MDHEN, CDR2 SYDVKM. CDR3 DNA: TGTGCCAGCAGTTTAACCGGGACAGGGAGATACAATGAGCAGTTCTTC. It specifies CASSLTGTGRYNEQFF.

The chain recombines TRBV7-2 with TRBJ2-7; 11 bases are a match to TRBD1. Losses at the gene ends were 6 bases for V and 3 bases for J; bases not matched to a gene: 7. In germline, CDR1 is SGHTA, CDR2 FQGNSA. The CDR3 is 15 amino acids. The CDR3 DNA is TGTGCCAGCAGTTTAAGGACAGGGGGCATCTACGAGCAGTACTTC. It is translated as CASSLRTGGIYEQYF.

This clonotype occurred a few times. The chain is built from TRBV5-1 and TRBJ1-4; D not certain. Germline CDR1 SGHRS, CDR2 YFSETQ. The CDR3 spans 15 residues. Trimming removed 4 bases from V and 8 bases from J, with 18 bases in between. CDR3 amino acids: CASSDESREGEKLFF. Written as DNA, the CDR3 is TGCGCCAGCAGCGACGAAAGTCGCGAGGGAGAAAAACTGTTTTTT. Looking up the rest from reference TRBV5-1 and TRBJ1-4 gives the full variable domain: KAGVTQTPRYLIKTRGQQVTLSCSPISGHRSVSWYQQTPGQGLQFLFEYFSETQRNKGNFPGRFSGRQFSNSRSEMNVSTLELGDSALYLCASSDESREGEKLFFGSGTQLSVL.

This clonotype was counted many times. The chain carries TRBV2 and TRBJ2-3; a weak D match, TRBD2 (6 bases). V shed 11 bases and J shed 4 bases, with 16 bases lying between them. This CDR3 comprises 13 residues. Germline CDR1 reads SNHLY; CDR2 reads FYNNEI. The CDR3 reads CAGARRAADTQYF. The CDR3 DNA sequence: TGTGCCGGCGCGAGGAGGGCGGCAGATACGCAGTATTTT. The whole variable domain, filled in from reference TRBV2 and TRBJ2-3, reads EPEVTQTPSHQVTQMGQEVILRCVPISNHLYFYWYRQILGQKVEFLVSFYNNEISEKSEIFDDQFSVERPDGSNFTLKIRSTKLEDSAMYFCAGARRAADTQYFGPGTRLTVL.